A single sample gave rise to the 29 T cell receptor beta chains below, sequenced in a study of CD8 T cells in cerebrospinal fluid in Alzheimer's disease (TCRdb year 2020). The library was obtained by 10x single-cell sequencing. Instrument on record: NextSeq 550. TCRdb reprocessed the reads and assigns one entry to each CDR3 protein sequence, leaving out DNA. This sample's table carries roughly 1,000 distinct CDR3 sequences. The ten largest clones take up under 12% of the sample. The sample taken for sequencing was cerebrospinal fluid. The receptors were sampled from a human donor with mild cognitive impairment.

Judged by frequency, this clonotype is medium-sized. This chain joins TRBV4-3 and TRBJ1-1; the TCRdb D gene call, TRBD1, has no DNA to confirm it. The CDR3 has 15 amino acids. Germline V lookup: CDR1 LGHNA, CDR2 YSLEER. CDR3: CASSQDAGSNTEAFF.

Its frequency marks this clonotype as medium-sized. The V and J genes are TRBV12-3 or TRBV12-4 and TRBJ1-2. This CDR3 comprises 13 residues. The CDR3 spells CASGGGLGYGYTF.

Considering frequency, this clonotype is medium-sized. The V and J genes are TRBV6-2 or TRBV6-3 and TRBJ1-1; there is no DNA to check the TCRdb D call of TRBD1. This CDR3 comprises 15 residues. Per germline, CDR1 MNHEY and CDR2 SVGEGT. The CDR3 sequence: CASSFVRQGGAEAFF.

Its frequency marks this clonotype as medium-sized. CDR3 protein: CASSYPLDSRNQPQHF. This chain uses TRBV6-5 with TRBJ1-5; without DNA, the TCRdb call of TRBD1 cannot be checked. The germline V gene has CDR1 MNHEY and CDR2 SVGAGI. This CDR3 has 16 residues.

Measured by frequency, this clonotype is medium-sized. This chain links TRBV2 with TRBJ1-1. The CDR3 sequence is 13 residues long. Germline assignment: CDR1 SNHLY and CDR2 FYNNEI. Here the CDR3 reads CASSERETTEAFF.

This clonotype is called medium-sized based on its frequency. The genes are TRBV10-3 and TRBJ2-3; TCRdb names TRBD2, which stays unverified in the absence of DNA. Germline assignment: CDR1 ENHRY and CDR2 SYGVKD. The length of the CDR3 is 15 residues. The CDR3 loop is CAISRLAGITDTQYF.

Measured by frequency, this clonotype is large. The V gene is TRBV12-3 or TRBV12-4, the J gene TRBJ2-3. The CDR3 extends over 12 amino acids. This CDR3 reads CASAWLADTQYF.

Judged by frequency, this clonotype is large. The chain uses TRBV29-1 and TRBJ2-2. The CDR3 is 13 residues long. The germline CDR1 and CDR2 sequences are SQVTM and ANQGSEA. CDR3 in amino acids: CSARGRNTGELFF.

Frequency places this clonotype as medium-sized. This chain connects TRBV6-5 to TRBJ1-1; TCRdb designates TRBD1, a call that cannot be tested without DNA. In germline, CDR1 is MNHEY, CDR2 SVGAGI. The CDR3 length is 15 residues. This chain's CDR3 is CASSYRGQGKSEAFF.

Judged by frequency, this clonotype is medium-sized. V is TRBV6-6 and J is TRBJ1-2; no DNA is available, so the TRBD1 call from TCRdb remains unchecked. The CDR3 spans 15 residues. Germline values: CDR1 MNHNY, CDR2 SVGAGI (reference sequence). CDR3: CASSNDGGRFYGYTF.

Its frequency marks this clonotype as medium-sized (0.01 to 0.1%). The chain carries TRBV6-1 and TRBJ1-6; there is no DNA to check the TCRdb D call of TRBD1. Germline V lookup: CDR1 MNHNS, CDR2 SASEGT. The CDR3 runs 16 residues. This chain's CDR3 is CASSAPGQGANSPLHF.

Measured by frequency, this clonotype is medium-sized (0.01 to 0.1%). The V gene is TRBV12-5, the J gene TRBJ2-2; there is no DNA to check the TCRdb D call of TRBD2. The CDR3 consists of 14 residues. Germline loops: CDR1 LGHNT, CDR2 FRNRAP. The CDR3 spells CASGSTAGPGELFF.

This clonotype counts as medium-sized (0.01 to 0.1%) by frequency. The chain uses TRBV5-5 and TRBJ2-7. CDR1 is SGHKS, CDR2 YYEKEE, per germline (reference sequence). There are 15 residues in the CDR3. CDR3: CASSLVRGTLHEQYF.

This clonotype is classed as medium-sized by frequency. The chain couples TRBV20-1 to TRBJ2-2; the TCRdb D gene call, TRBD2, has no DNA to confirm it. The CDR3 has 14 residues. The V gene's germline CDR1 is DFQATT and CDR2 SNEGSKA (reference sequence). The CDR3 region is CSAQSGGGTGELFF.

This clonotype is identified as large from frequency. The chain links TRBV20-1 to TRBJ1-1; TCRdb's D call, TRBD1, is unchecked because there is no DNA. The length of the CDR3 is 12 residues. CDR1 and CDR2 from the germline V gene are DFQATT and SNEGSKA (reference sequence). This chain's CDR3 is CSASLQGTEAFF.

This clonotype is identified as medium-sized (0.01 to 0.1%) from frequency. The chain links TRBV30 to TRBJ1-4; TCRdb indicates TRBD1, and absent DNA this call remains unverified. The germline gives CDR1 GTSNPN, CDR2 SVGIG (reference sequence). CDR3 length: 14 residues. CDR3 in amino acids: CAWSARPGDEKLFF.

Judged by frequency, this clonotype is medium-sized. The V and J genes are TRBV7-9 and TRBJ1-1; TCRdb designates TRBD1, a call that cannot be tested without DNA. Germline-derived CDR1 and CDR2 are SEHNR and FQNEAQ (reference sequence). The CDR3 is made up of 14 amino acids. The CDR3 here is CASSLWGADTEAFF.

Its frequency marks this clonotype as medium-sized. The V and J genes are TRBV4-2 and TRBJ2-4; TCRdb returns TRBD1, unconfirmable since there is no DNA. Germline CDR1 is LGHNA and CDR2 is YNFKEQ. The CDR3 extends over 18 amino acids. The CDR3 sequence is CASSQDGRVMLAKNIQYF.

Frequency places this clonotype as medium-sized. The chain recombines TRBV18 with TRBJ2-1. Germline V gene sequence: CDR1 KGHSH, CDR2 LQKENI. This CDR3 comprises 15 residues. The CDR3 region is CASSPNRGSYNEQFF.

This clonotype counts as large (0.1 to 1%) by frequency. The V and J genes are TRBV28 and TRBJ2-2; TCRdb picks TRBD1, but there is no DNA to check that call. In germline, CDR1 is MDHEN, CDR2 SYDVKM. The CDR3 sequence is 14 residues long. This CDR3 reads CASIPTGHAGELFF.

This chain joins TRBV29-1 and TRBJ2-7. Looked up from germline, CDR1 is SQVTM and CDR2 is ANQGSEA. The CDR3 covers 11 residues. This CDR3 reads CSVELGYEQYF.

This clonotype is deemed large by its frequency. This chain uses TRBV2 with TRBJ2-2; TCRdb designates TRBD2, a call that cannot be tested without DNA. CDR3 length: 12 amino acids. Germline-derived CDR1 and CDR2 are SNHLY and FYNNEI. The CDR3 loop is CASSVTSGELFF.

This clonotype is classed as large by frequency. The chain has TRBV12-3 or TRBV12-4 and TRBJ2-2. The CDR3 spans 13 residues. The chain's CDR3 is CASSLLPGGELFF.

This clonotype is identified as medium-sized from frequency. The V gene is TRBV7-2, the J gene TRBJ2-7; TCRdb indicates TRBD2, and absent DNA this call remains unverified. Per the germline V gene, CDR1 is SGHTA and CDR2 is FQGNSA. The CDR3 contains 14 residues. The CDR3: CASSPQTSTYEQYF.

By frequency, this clonotype registers medium-sized. This chain links TRBV6-2 or TRBV6-3 with TRBJ2-3; checking the TCRdb D call of TRBD1 is not possible without DNA. From germline, CDR1 is MNHEY and CDR2 SVGEGT. The CDR3 is 13 residues long. This chain's CDR3 is CASRGIGSDTQYF.

This clonotype shows up as medium-sized by frequency. This chain joins TRBV4-3 and TRBJ2-3; with no DNA, the TCRdb D assignment of TRBD2 cannot be verified. CDR3 length: 18 amino acids. In germline, CDR1 is LGHNA, CDR2 YSLEER. The CDR3 protein is CASSLLSSGGVGTDTQYF.

By frequency, this clonotype registers large. The chain recombines TRBV4-3 with TRBJ1-3. The CDR3 totals 14 residues. Per the germline V gene, CDR1 is LGHNA and CDR2 is YSLEER. This chain's CDR3 is CASSQDSGINTIYF.

Its frequency marks this clonotype as medium-sized. V usage is TRBV29-1 and J usage is TRBJ1-1; TCRdb returns TRBD1, unconfirmable since there is no DNA. Germline V lookup: CDR1 SQVTM, CDR2 ANQGSEA. The CDR3 spans 13 residues. The CDR3 loop is CSVAGARRTEAFF.

In terms of frequency, this clonotype is medium-sized (0.01 to 0.1%). The V gene is TRBV15, the J gene TRBJ1-5; TCRdb lists TRBD1, though no DNA is available to test this call. This CDR3 is 14 amino acids long. Germline V gene lookup returns CDR1 LNHNV and CDR2 YYDKDF (reference sequence). The CDR3 reads CATSLRDSHQPQHF.